These T cell receptor beta chains were read from a single sample in a study of blood T cell repertoires in COVID-19. Measured with immunoSEQ multiplex PCR; TCRdb has only the in-frame clones, and not every one. The sample shows about 190,000 clones, 70% to 85% of them seen only once. The specimen was PBMCs or T cells enriched from blood (not recorded which). The receptors were sampled from a woman in her twenties or thirties who had recovered from COVID-19. Both conserved end residues are part of each CDR3. Clone size is shown for a subset of rows, as once, few, many or a class of expanded clone.

J gene	V gene	CDR3 length	clone size	CDR3 protein
TRBJ2-1	TRBV24-1	12	.	CATSDLIQEQFF
TRBJ1-6	TRBV6-6	14	.	CASSTQDSWSPLHF
TRBJ2-2	TRBV7-8	15	.	CASSPPGGGTGELFF
TRBJ1-5	TRBV7-9	14	.	CASSLEQGDQPQHF
TRBJ2-7	TRBV7-8	16	.	CASSLDGSGRTYEQYF
TRBJ1-2	TRBV27	14	.	CASSPQQGSYGYTF
TRBJ2-1	TRBV30	11	once	CAWSSGNEQFF
TRBJ2-1	TRBV9	17	.	CASSHLQGARSYNEQFF
TRBJ2-1	TRBV18	18	.	CASSPFFQTSGSYNEQFF
TRBJ1-1	TRBV18	14	.	CASSPDSMNTEAFF
TRBJ2-7	TRBV27	13	.	CASSLLATYEQYF
TRBJ1-2	TRBV5-1	16	.	CASSTVTGGVSYGYTF
TRBJ2-7	TRBV7-9	17	once	CASSSGLAGDKAYEQYF
TRBJ1-2	TRBV10-3	13	.	CAISEQANYGYTF
TRBJ1-1	TRBV21-1	15	few	CASSTCSGGVTEAFF
TRBJ2-7	TRBV6-2/TRBV6-3	17	.	CASSYQHPSGVSYEQYF
TRBJ2-5	TRBV24-1	16	.	CATSDHGTSGQETQYF
TRBJ1-1	TRBV10-3	15	.	CAISGPTGERTEAFF
TRBJ2-2	TRBV7-9	18	.	CASSPSLGQAPNTGELFF
TRBJ1-4	TRBV28	15	.	CASSPMEDLNEKLFF
TRBJ1-1	TRBV7-2	16	.	CASSPGTLSRPTEAFF
TRBJ2-3	TRBV7-8	17	.	CASSSPGQPPRTDTQYF
TRBJ1-5	TRBV21-1	17	.	CASSKPTGTYSNQPQHF
TRBJ2-3	TRBV5-4	15	.	CASSSGTSGTDTQYF
TRBJ2-7	TRBV7-8	17	.	CASSLVVALAGAYEQYF
TRBJ1-5	TRBV19	15	.	CASSTAGGEYQPQHF
TRBJ1-1	TRBV28	17	.	CASSPPGPSGWGTEAFF
TRBJ2-7	TRBV2	13	.	CALAGLAGDEQYF
TRBJ2-2	TRBV7-3	15	.	CASSLRQGETGELFF
TRBJ2-1	TRBV19	17	once	CASSRKLAGSSYNEQFF
TRBJ2-7	TRBV30	13	.	CAWSVFGGHEQYF
TRBJ2-1	TRBV27	15	.	CASSLLGANYNEQFF
TRBJ2-7	TRBV7-8	15	.	CASSPSPGSNYEQYF
TRBJ1-6	TRBV6-5	12	.	CASSYSGGALHF
TRBJ2-5	TRBV5-1	13	.	CATKTGGAETQYF
TRBJ1-2	TRBV5-6	14	.	CASSRDRANYGYTF
TRBJ2-7	TRBV7-8	19	many	CASSWTVGGGRPGSYEQYF
TRBJ1-5	TRBV7-3	17	.	CASSLRQRKGGNQPQHF
TRBJ2-7	TRBV25-1	16	.	CASRGLDRESAYEQYF
TRBJ2-1	TRBV6-5	16	.	CASSYSRGGSYNEQFF
TRBJ2-3	TRBV19	14	.	CASSRAGGTDTQYF
TRBJ2-5	TRBV9	16	.	CASSPGERGGQETQYF
TRBJ2-5	TRBV10-3	16	.	CAISSGHRLPPETQYF
TRBJ1-1	TRBV2	10	.	CASRSFEAFF
TRBJ1-4	TRBV7-9	15	.	CASTLSTGGNEKLFF
TRBJ1-1	TRBV7-2	15	.	CASSPKGGKNTEAFF
TRBJ2-1	TRBV3-1/TRBV3-2	16	.	CASSQVLGGASNEQFF
TRBJ1-1	TRBV28	12	few	CASQALLTEAFF
TRBJ1-6	TRBV27	16	.	CASSLGGGVGDSPLHF
TRBJ1-6	TRBV28	13	once	CAARRGINSPLHF
TRBJ1-2	TRBV6-1	15	.	CASSEPNGGIYGYTF
TRBJ1-1	TRBV7-2	14	few	CASSLSTQGLEAFF
TRBJ1-2	TRBV5-6	13	.	CASSLAGNYGYTF